This TCR beta chain was sequenced for a study of blood T cells in healthy people across ages. Study observations and caveats: It was the long-lived donors that had more naive CD4+ cells and higher diversity than aged donors. Donor CMV status, an unknown factor, possibly confounded changes in expanded clonotypes. A strong correlation between TCR beta diversity and naive T cell percentage was seen.

Primers used in a second PCR of about 6 to 11 cycles were a sample-barcoded 5' primer and a J-beta primer mix. With 12 random nucleotides, a template-switch adaptor tagged each individual cDNA molecule. In TCRdb, the 5' RACE reads were re-called with MiXCR into one record per CDR3 protein. The data hold 650,000 to 1,000,000 distinct CDR3 sequences, with about 47% observed a single time. Points on this clonotype: Its antigen is not known.

Germline CDR1 ENHRY, CDR2 SYGVKD. V was trimmed by 0 bases and J by 10 bases, leaving 24 bases between them. This CDR3 comprises 17 residues. The clonotype was recovered from a man aged 80 or over in good health. The sample consisted of blood. This chain connects TRBV10-3 to TRBJ1-1, with D perhaps matching TRBD1 (6 bases). CDR3 bases: TGTGCCATCAGTGAGTCGGGGGGCTCCGGTGGGCCCTCCGCAGCTTTCTTT. It yields the protein CAISESGGSGGPSAAFF.